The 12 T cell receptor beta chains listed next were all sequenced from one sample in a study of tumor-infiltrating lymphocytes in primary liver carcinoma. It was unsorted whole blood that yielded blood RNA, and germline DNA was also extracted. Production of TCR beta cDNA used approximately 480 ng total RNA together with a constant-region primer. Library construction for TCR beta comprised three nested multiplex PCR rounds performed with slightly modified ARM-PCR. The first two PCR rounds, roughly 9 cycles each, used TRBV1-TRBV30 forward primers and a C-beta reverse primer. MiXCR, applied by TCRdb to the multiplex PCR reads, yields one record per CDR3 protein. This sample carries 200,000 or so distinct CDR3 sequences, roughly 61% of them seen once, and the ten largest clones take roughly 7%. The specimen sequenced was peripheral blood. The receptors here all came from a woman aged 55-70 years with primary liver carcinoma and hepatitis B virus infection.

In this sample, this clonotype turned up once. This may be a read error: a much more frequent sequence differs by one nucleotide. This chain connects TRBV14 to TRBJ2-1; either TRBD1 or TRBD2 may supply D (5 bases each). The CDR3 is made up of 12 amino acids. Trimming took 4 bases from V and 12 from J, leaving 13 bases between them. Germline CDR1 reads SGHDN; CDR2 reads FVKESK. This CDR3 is CASSPPNGGQFF. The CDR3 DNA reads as TGTGCCAGCAGCCCCCCGAATGGGGGGCAGTTCTTC.

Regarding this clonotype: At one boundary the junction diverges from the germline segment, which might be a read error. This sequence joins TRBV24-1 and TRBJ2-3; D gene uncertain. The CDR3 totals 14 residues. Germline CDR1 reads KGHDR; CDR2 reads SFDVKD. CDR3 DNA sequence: TGTGGCACCAGTGACGACAAGAGCACAGATACGCAGTATTTT. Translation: CGTSDDKSTDTQYF.

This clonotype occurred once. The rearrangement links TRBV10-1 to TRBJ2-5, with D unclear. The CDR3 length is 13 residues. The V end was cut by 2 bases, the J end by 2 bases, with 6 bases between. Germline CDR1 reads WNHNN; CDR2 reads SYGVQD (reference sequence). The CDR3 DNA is TGCGCCAGCAGTGAGGATAAACAAGAGACCCAGTACTTC. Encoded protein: CASSEDKQETQYF.

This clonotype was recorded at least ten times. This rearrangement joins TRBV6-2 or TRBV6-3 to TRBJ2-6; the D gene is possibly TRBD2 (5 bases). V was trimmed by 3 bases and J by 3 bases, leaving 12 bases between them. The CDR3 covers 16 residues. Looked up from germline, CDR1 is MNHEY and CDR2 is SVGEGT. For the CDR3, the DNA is TGTGCCAGCAGTTATGGAGGTCTGAGTGGGGCCAACGTCCTGACTTTC. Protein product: CASSYGGLSGANVLTF.

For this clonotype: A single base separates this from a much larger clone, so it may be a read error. The CDR3 region has the DNA TGCAGCGTTGGGGGACTATCCTTTGGGGCCAACGTCGTGACTTTC. Its translation: CSVGGLSFGANVVTF. The J gene is TRBJ2-6, the V gene TRBV29-1; 7 bases fit TRBD2. The germline V gene has CDR1 SQVTM and CDR2 ANQGSEA. There are 15 residues in the CDR3.

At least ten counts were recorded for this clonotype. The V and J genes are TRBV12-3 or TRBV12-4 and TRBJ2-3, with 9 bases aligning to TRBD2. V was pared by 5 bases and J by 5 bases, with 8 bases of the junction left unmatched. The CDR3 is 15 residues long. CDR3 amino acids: CASSPISGSGDTQYF. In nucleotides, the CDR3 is TGTGCCAGCAGTCCGATTAGCGGGAGTGGAGATACGCAGTATTTT.

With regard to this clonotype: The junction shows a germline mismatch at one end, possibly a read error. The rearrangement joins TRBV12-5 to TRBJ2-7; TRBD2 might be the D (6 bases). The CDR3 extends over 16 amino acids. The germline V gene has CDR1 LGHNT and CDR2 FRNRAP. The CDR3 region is CASGLVLAGFQYDQYF. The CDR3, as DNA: TGTGCTAGTGGTTTGGTACTAGCTGGGTTCCAGTACGATCAGTACTTC.

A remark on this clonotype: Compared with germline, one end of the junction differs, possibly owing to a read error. In DNA, the CDR3 is TGTGCCAGCAGCCTAGATCGAGAGACAGATACGCGGTATTTT. Translation: CASSLDRETDTRYF. The chain carries TRBV11-2 and TRBJ2-3; D is possibly TRBD1 (5 bases). The CDR3 extends over 14 amino acids. CDR1 and CDR2 (germline): SGHAT, FQNNGV. The full variable domain, in which reference TRBV11-2 and TRBJ2-3 provide the parts outside the CDR3, is EAGVAQSPRYKIIEKRQSVAFWCNPISGHATLYWYQQILGQGPKLLIQFQNNGVVDDSQLPKDRFSAERLKGVDSTLKIQPAKLEDSAVYLCASSLDRETDTRYFGPGTRLTVL.

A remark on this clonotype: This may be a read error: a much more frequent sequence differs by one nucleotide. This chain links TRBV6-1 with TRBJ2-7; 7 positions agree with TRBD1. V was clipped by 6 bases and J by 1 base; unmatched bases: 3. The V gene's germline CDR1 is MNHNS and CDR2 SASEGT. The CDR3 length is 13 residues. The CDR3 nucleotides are TGTGCCAGCAGCGAACAGGGGTCCTACGAGCAGTACTTC. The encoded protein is CASSEQGSYEQYF.

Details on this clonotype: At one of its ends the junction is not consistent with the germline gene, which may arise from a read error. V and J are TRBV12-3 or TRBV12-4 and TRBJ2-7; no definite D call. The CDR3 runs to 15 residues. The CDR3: CASSQAPAGSYDQYF. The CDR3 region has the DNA TGTGCCAGCAGCCAAGCCCCCGCTGGCTCCTACGATCAGTACTTC.

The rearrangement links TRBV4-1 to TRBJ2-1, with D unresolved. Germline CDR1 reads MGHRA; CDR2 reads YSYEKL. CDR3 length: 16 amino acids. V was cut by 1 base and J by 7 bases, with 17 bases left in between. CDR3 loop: CASSQGARVNYNEQFF. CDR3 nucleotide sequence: TGCGCCAGCAGCCAAGGAGCGAGAGTAAACTATAATGAGCAGTTCTTC.

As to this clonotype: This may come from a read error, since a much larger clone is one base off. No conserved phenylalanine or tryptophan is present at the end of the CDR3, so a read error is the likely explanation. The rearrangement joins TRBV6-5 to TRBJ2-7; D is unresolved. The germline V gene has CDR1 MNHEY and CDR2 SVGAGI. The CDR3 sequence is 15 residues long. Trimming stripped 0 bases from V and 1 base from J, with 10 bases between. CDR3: CASSYSGRSSYEQYL. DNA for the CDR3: TGTGCCAGCAGTTACTCAGGCAGGTCTTCCTACGAGCAGTACCTC.